A single sample gave rise to the 19 T cell receptor beta chains below, sequenced in a study of monozygotic twins with inflammatory bowel disease. TCRdb reanalyzed the 5' RACE reads and collapses them to one entry per CDR3 protein, without DNA. The data show about 300,000 distinct CDR3 sequences, and the top ten clones hold approximately 5.4%. The sample comprised blood. The receptors here all came from a human donor with ulcerative colitis or Crohn's disease, or a healthy co-twin of an affected twin (not recorded which).

CDR3 in amino acids: CASSLVAGGAYGYTF. V gene TRBV5-1 combines with J gene TRBJ1-2; TCRdb's D call, TRBD1, is unchecked because there is no DNA. Germline loops: CDR1 SGHRS, CDR2 YFSETQ. This CDR3 spans 15 amino acids.

V is TRBV20-1 and J is TRBJ2-1; the D gene TCRdb calls, TRBD2, cannot be checked with no DNA. CDR1 is DFQATT, CDR2 SNEGSKA, per germline (reference sequence). The CDR3 extends over 14 amino acids. CDR3: CSAITGGPGDEQFF.

The rearrangement links TRBV18 to TRBJ1-4. Germline V gene sequence: CDR1 KGHSH, CDR2 LQKENI. The CDR3 totals 13 residues. The CDR3 sequence is CASSIGFEGKLFF.

The chain is built from TRBV6-2 or TRBV6-3 and TRBJ2-1; TCRdb's assignment of TRBD2 cannot be checked, as there is no DNA. The CDR3 extends over 15 amino acids. Germline V gene data show CDR1 as MNHEY and CDR2 as SVGEGT. The CDR3 protein is CASRRIQRDYNEQFF.

J is TRBJ2-3 and V is TRBV7-2; TCRdb names TRBD1, which stays unverified in the absence of DNA. Germline V gives CDR1 SGHTA, CDR2 FQGNSA. The CDR3 spans 15 residues. CDR3 sequence reads: CASSSPVLRADTQYF.

V gene TRBV18 combines with J gene TRBJ1-6. This CDR3 is built from 13 residues. CDR1 and CDR2 from the germline V gene are KGHSH and LQKENI. The CDR3 loop is CASSPDINSPLHF. Filled out from reference TRBV18 and TRBJ1-6, the complete variable domain reads NAGVMQNPRHLVRRRGQEARLRCSPMKGHSHVYWYRQLPEEGLKFMVYLQKENIIDESGMPKERFSAEFPKEGPSILRIQQVVRGDSAAYFCASSPDINSPLHFGNGTRLTVT.

The chain has TRBV10-3 and TRBJ1-5; TCRdb calls TRBD1, which cannot be checked without DNA. The CDR3 loop spans 13 amino acids. Germline V gene sequence: CDR1 ENHRY, CDR2 SYGVKD. CDR3 sequence reads: CAISEPGPQPQHF.

The gene calls are TRBV18 and TRBJ2-1. Germline assignment: CDR1 KGHSH and CDR2 LQKENI. CDR3 length equals 15 residues. The chain's CDR3 is CASSPILSSLNEQFF. The full variable domain, its missing parts supplied by reference TRBV18 and TRBJ2-1, is NAGVMQNPRHLVRRRGQEARLRCSPMKGHSHVYWYRQLPEEGLKFMVYLQKENIIDESGMPKERFSAEFPKEGPSILRIQQVVRGDSAAYFCASSPILSSLNEQFFGPGTRLTVL.

The rearrangement joins TRBV19 to TRBJ1-2; TCRdb picks TRBD1, but there is no DNA to check that call. The CDR3 spans 14 residues. In germline, CDR1 is LNHDA, CDR2 SQIVND (reference sequence). CDR3: CASSLPGASIGYTF. Together with reference TRBV19 and TRBJ1-2, the CDR3 gives the full variable domain: DGGITQSPKYLFRKEGQNVTLSCEQNLNHDAMYWYRQDPGQGLRLIYYSQIVNDFQKGDIAEGYSVSREKKESFPLTVTSAQKNPTAFYLCASSLPGASIGYTFGSGTRLTVV.

This CDR3 reads CASSHPLDEQYF. The chain combines TRBV6-5 with TRBJ2-7. Looked up from germline, CDR1 is MNHEY and CDR2 is SVGAGI. The CDR3 has 12 amino acids.

This sequence joins TRBV10-3 and TRBJ2-7. The CDR3 spans 11 residues. The germline V gene has CDR1 ENHRY and CDR2 SYGVKD. This CDR3 reads CAISDGDEQYF.

This chain joins TRBV5-1 and TRBJ2-3. The length of the CDR3 is 15 residues. CDR1 and CDR2 (germline): SGHRS, YFSETQ. This chain's CDR3 is CASSLALATADTQYF.

V usage is TRBV24-1 and J usage is TRBJ2-4. The length of the CDR3 is 15 residues. The germline CDR1 and CDR2 sequences are KGHDR and SFDVKD. This CDR3 reads CATSSPTEAKNMQYF.

The V gene is TRBV7-2, the J gene TRBJ1-6; TCRdb outputs TRBD1, but without DNA this stays unchecked. Germline values: CDR1 SGHTA, CDR2 FQGNSA. The CDR3 contains 16 residues. CDR3 residues: CASSLVHGTGINPLHF.

The J gene is TRBJ2-7, the V gene TRBV5-6; TCRdb designates TRBD1, a call that cannot be tested without DNA. Germline V gene data show CDR1 as SGHDT and CDR2 as YYEEEE. This CDR3 comprises 15 residues. The chain's CDR3 is CASSSQRGLVYEQYF.

The rearrangement links TRBV5-6 to TRBJ2-5; TCRdb selects TRBD1, and the lack of DNA leaves this call unchecked. The CDR3 extends over 16 amino acids. Germline CDR1 and CDR2: SGHDT and YYEEEE. CDR3 sequence reads: CASSRPLQPAQETQYF. The full variable domain, rest sourced from reference TRBV5-6 and TRBJ2-5, is DAGVTQSPTHLIKTRGQQVTLRCSPKSGHDTVSWYQQALGQGPQFIFQYYEEEERQRGNFPDRFSGHQFPNYSSELNVNALLLGDSALYLCASSRPLQPAQETQYFGPGTRLLVL.

The gene calls are TRBV20-1 and TRBJ2-5; TCRdb proposes TRBD2, but this gene call is untestable without DNA. Germline V CDR1 and CDR2: DFQATT, SNEGSKA (reference sequence). The CDR3 runs to 13 residues. The CDR3: CSPESGAVETQYF.

J is TRBJ2-2 and V is TRBV10-3; TCRdb's assignment of TRBD1 cannot be checked, as there is no DNA. This CDR3 comprises 15 residues. Germline lookup yields CDR1 ENHRY and CDR2 SYGVKD. The chain's CDR3 is CAISESRDSTGELFF.

The rearrangement joins TRBV4-3 to TRBJ1-6. Germline V CDR1 and CDR2: LGHNA, YSLEER. This CDR3 spans 17 amino acids. The CDR3 sequence is CASSQLSVPPANSPLHF.